This T cell receptor (beta chain) appears in the sequencing data of a study of response to subunit inactivated influenza vaccine. Deletions cut 4 bases from V and 5 bases from J, with 15 bases between. Germline values: CDR1 SGHRS, CDR2 YFSETQ. This CDR3 contains 14 residues. Each CDR3 protein is one row after TCRdb ran MiXCR on the RT-PCR reads. The sample yields 450,000 to 550,000 distinct CDR3 sequences, roughly 25% seen once. Turning to this clonotype: As yet, its antigen is unknown.

Study outcomes and limitations: Authors suggested each seasonal flu vaccination may recruit only limited numbers of new T cells.

The sequence was collected from a man aged 50-59 years who received an inactivated influenza vaccine. The genes are TRBV5-1 and TRBJ2-5; D is undetermined. The sequenced sample was CD4+ T cells sorted from PBMCs, obtained roughly 5 days after vaccination. The CDR3 is CASSLGPGGETQYF. Written as DNA, the CDR3 is TGCGCCAGCAGCCTTGGACCGGGTGGGGAGACCCAGTACTTC.